Listed below are T cell receptor beta chains from one sample, sequenced in a study of response to subunit inactivated influenza vaccine. TCRdb passed the RT-PCR reads through MiXCR, listing each CDR3 protein once. The sample has around 520,000 distinct CDR3 sequences, around 25% seen once. The material sequenced was CD4+ T cells sorted from PBMCs, taken roughly 5 days after vaccination. These receptors were obtained from a man aged 50 or older who received an inactivated influenza vaccine. The CDR3 runs from the conserved cysteine through the conserved F or W. A D gene is named only where the DNA matches it firmly. Size is omitted from some rows. Given values are once, few, many or a class for expanded clones.

J: TRBJ2-7; size: few; V: TRBV7-2; D: .; DNA: TGTGCCAGCAGCCACAGCGGCAGGGTGTACGAGCAGTACTTC; CDR3: CASSHSGRVYEQYF
J: TRBJ2-7; size: .; V: TRBV6-5; D: .; DNA: TGTGCCAGCAGTTACCATACCGGGGAATACGAGCAGTACTTC; CDR3: CASSYHTGEYEQYF
J: TRBJ2-7; size: .; V: TRBV10-3; D: .; DNA: TGTGCCACCAAGGCCCGATTGTACCCCTCCTACGAGCAGTACTTC; CDR3: CATKARLYPSYEQYF
J: TRBJ1-2; size: .; V: TRBV5-6; D: .; DNA: TGTGCCAGCAGCACTTGGTCGATGACAGATGTTTATGGCTACACCTTC; CDR3: CASSTWSMTDVYGYTF
J: TRBJ2-2; size: .; V: TRBV12-3/TRBV12-4; D: .; DNA: TGTGCCAGCAGTTTCGGGACTCCATGGAACACCGGGGAGCTGTTTTTT; CDR3: CASSFGTPWNTGELFF
J: TRBJ1-2; size: once; V: TRBV19; D: TRBD1; DNA: TGTGCCAGTAGTCCGCCACCAGGGACAGGGGGCGGCTACACCTTC; CDR3: CASSPPPGTGGGYTF
J: TRBJ2-5; size: .; V: TRBV18; D: .; DNA: TGTGCCAGCTCACAACTACCCACAGGCGAGACCCAGTACTTC; CDR3: CASSQLPTGETQYF
J: TRBJ2-5; size: .; V: TRBV20-1; D: TRBD2; DNA: TGCAGTGCCCGTCGGGACTACCGACAAGAGACCCAGTACTTC; CDR3: CSARRDYRQETQYF
J: TRBJ1-2; size: few; V: TRBV18; D: TRBD1; DNA: TGTGCCAGCTCACCACCGGGACAGCCGAACTATGGCTACACCTTC; CDR3: CASSPPGQPNYGYTF
J: TRBJ2-1; size: .; V: TRBV11-2; D: .; DNA: TGTGCCAGCTCTCAAGGAGGGCCGAACAATGAGCAGTTCTTC; CDR3: CASSQGGPNNEQFF
J: TRBJ2-7; size: few; V: TRBV12-3/TRBV12-4; D: TRBD2; DNA: TGTGCCAGCAGTTTCGGGGGGAACAACGAGCAGTACTTC; CDR3: CASSFGGNNEQYF
J: TRBJ2-7; size: .; V: TRBV15; D: .; DNA: TGTGCCACCAGCAGGGGCAGGGACTACGAGCAGTACTTC; CDR3: CATSRGRDYEQYF
J: TRBJ2-7; size: many; V: TRBV6-2/TRBV6-3; D: .; DNA: TGTGCCAGCATCCCGGGGGGCGGTTCCTACGAGCAGTACTTC; CDR3: CASIPGGGSYEQYF
J: TRBJ1-1; size: .; V: TRBV5-5; D: .; DNA: TGTGCCAGCAGCTTTGTTTTTCAGAACACTGAAGCTTTCTTT; CDR3: CASSFVFQNTEAFF
J: TRBJ1-1; size: .; V: TRBV10-2; D: .; DNA: TGCGCCAGCAGTGGTTTTTACGGCATGAACACTGAAGCTTTCTTT; CDR3: CASSGFYGMNTEAFF
J: TRBJ1-2; size: many; V: TRBV6-1; D: TRBD1; DNA: TGTGCCAGCAGCTCAACCGGGACAGGGGTTAACACCTTC; CDR3: CASSSTGTGVNTF
J: TRBJ2-4; size: .; V: TRBV12-3/TRBV12-4; D: TRBD2; DNA: TGTGCCAGCAGCCTAACCCGGGGCAGGGAGGGAATATACTTC; CDR3: CASSLTRGREGIYF
J: TRBJ2-1; size: .; V: TRBV6-2/TRBV6-3; D: .; DNA: TGTGCCAGCAGTTACGAGGGACCGAACAATGAGCAGTTCTTC; CDR3: CASSYEGPNNEQFF
J: TRBJ2-7; size: few; V: TRBV12-3/TRBV12-4; D: .; DNA: TGTGCCAGCAGTACAGGGCTAAGCTCCTACGAGCAGTACTTC; CDR3: CASSTGLSSYEQYF
J: TRBJ2-1; size: .; V: TRBV5-1; D: TRBD2; DNA: TGCGCCAGCAGCGCGTGGGGACTAGTTGATGGCAATGAGCAGTTCTTC; CDR3: CASSAWGLVDGNEQFF
J: TRBJ1-1; size: .; V: TRBV4-3; D: .; DNA: TGCGCCAGCAGCCTGGGTCGGGGAAAGAACACTGAAGCTTTCTTT; CDR3: CASSLGRGKNTEAFF
J: TRBJ1-2; size: few; V: TRBV9; D: .; DNA: TGTGCCAGCAGCCTGGAAGGAAGGGGATGGGGCTACACCTTC; CDR3: CASSLEGRGWGYTF
J: TRBJ1-2; size: .; V: TRBV24-1; D: .; DNA: TGTGCCACCAGTGAATCAGGGGCGTATGGCTACACCTTC; CDR3: CATSESGAYGYTF
J: TRBJ1-1; size: .; V: TRBV7-2; D: .; DNA: TGTGCCAGCAGCCATGGGCCATCGAACACTGAAGCTTTCTTT; CDR3: CASSHGPSNTEAFF
J: TRBJ2-7; size: .; V: TRBV5-6; D: .; DNA: TGTGCCAGCAGCCAAACGGGACGGTCAACCTACGAGCAGTACTTC; CDR3: CASSQTGRSTYEQYF
J: TRBJ2-7; size: few; V: TRBV7-2; D: .; DNA: TGTGCCAGCAGCTCAATATTGGGTACCTACGAGCAGTACTTC; CDR3: CASSSILGTYEQYF
J: TRBJ2-5; size: .; V: TRBV12-3/TRBV12-4; D: TRBD1; DNA: TGTGCCAGCAGTTTATCCGGGACAGGGGAAGAGACCCAGTACTTC; CDR3: CASSLSGTGEETQYF
J: TRBJ1-6; size: .; V: TRBV4-1; D: .; DNA: TGCGCCAGCAGCCAAGCCGTGGCCCGAGTCAGTTCACCCCTCCACTTT; CDR3: CASSQAVARVSSPLHF
J: TRBJ2-7; size: .; V: TRBV11-2; D: .; DNA: TGTGCCAGCTCACAACCCGGGACTCCAATCTACGAGCAGTACTTC; CDR3: CASSQPGTPIYEQYF
J: TRBJ2-6; size: .; V: TRBV5-1; D: TRBD1; DNA: TGCGCCAGCAGCTTGGGGGCAGGGGGATCGGGGATGGCCAACGTCCTGACTTTC; CDR3: CASSLGAGGSGMANVLTF
J: TRBJ2-2; size: .; V: TRBV10-3; D: .; DNA: TGTGCCATCAGTGGGTCTGCGGGTGTTGAGGGGCTGTTTTTT; CDR3: CAISGSAGVEGLFF
J: TRBJ2-7; size: many; V: TRBV5-8; D: TRBD1; DNA: TGTGCCAGCAGCCGGACAGGGTCCAGCTACGAGCAGTACTTC; CDR3: CASSRTGSSYEQYF
J: TRBJ2-2; size: few; V: TRBV6-5; D: TRBD1; DNA: TGTGCCAGCAGTTCCCGACCCAAAACAGGGGTGCGCACCGGGGAGCTGTTTTTT; CDR3: CASSSRPKTGVRTGELFF
J: TRBJ2-6; size: many; V: TRBV20-1; D: .; DNA: TGCAGTGCTAGATACACAACTGGGGCCAACGTCCTGACTTTC; CDR3: CSARYTTGANVLTF
J: TRBJ2-3; size: .; V: TRBV4-3; D: .; DNA: TGCGCCAGCAGCCGAGACAGGCGCGTTACTACAGATACGCAGTATTTT; CDR3: CASSRDRRVTTDTQYF
J: TRBJ2-2; size: few; V: TRBV20-1; D: TRBD1; DNA: TGCAGTGCTACAGGGGACAGATCTAACACCGGGGAGCTGTTTTTT; CDR3: CSATGDRSNTGELFF
J: TRBJ1-4; size: .; V: TRBV27; D: .; DNA: TGTGCCAGCAGTCCGCGGGGCAGTCGGGGTGAAAAACTGTTTTTT; CDR3: CASSPRGSRGEKLFF
J: TRBJ1-2; size: .; V: TRBV10-3; D: .; DNA: TGTGCCATCAGTACCTGGAACGGCCGCCCCGATGGCTACACCTTC; CDR3: CAISTWNGRPDGYTF
J: TRBJ2-7; size: few; V: TRBV12-3/TRBV12-4; D: TRBD2; DNA: TGTGCCAGCAAAACCAGTAGCGGGGGGACCTACGAGCAGTACTTC; CDR3: CASKTSSGGTYEQYF
J: TRBJ2-1; size: many; V: TRBV6-1; D: TRBD2; DNA: TGTGCCAGCACCCACTCCGGATCAGGGCTAGCGGGCGATGAGCAGTTCTTC; CDR3: CASTHSGSGLAGDEQFF
J: TRBJ2-1; size: few; V: TRBV28; D: .; DNA: TGTGCCAGCAGTTTAGGGGAAACAGGGTTAAGCAATGAGCAGTTCTTC; CDR3: CASSLGETGLSNEQFF
J: TRBJ2-1; size: .; V: TRBV5-1; D: .; DNA: TGCGCCAGCAGCTTGGCCCCGACCACCTACAATGAGCAGTTCTTC; CDR3: CASSLAPTTYNEQFF
J: TRBJ2-3; size: .; V: TRBV7-6; D: .; DNA: TGTGCCAGCAGCCCCTCTCCTCCAGGGGATACGCAGTATTTT; CDR3: CASSPSPPGDTQYF